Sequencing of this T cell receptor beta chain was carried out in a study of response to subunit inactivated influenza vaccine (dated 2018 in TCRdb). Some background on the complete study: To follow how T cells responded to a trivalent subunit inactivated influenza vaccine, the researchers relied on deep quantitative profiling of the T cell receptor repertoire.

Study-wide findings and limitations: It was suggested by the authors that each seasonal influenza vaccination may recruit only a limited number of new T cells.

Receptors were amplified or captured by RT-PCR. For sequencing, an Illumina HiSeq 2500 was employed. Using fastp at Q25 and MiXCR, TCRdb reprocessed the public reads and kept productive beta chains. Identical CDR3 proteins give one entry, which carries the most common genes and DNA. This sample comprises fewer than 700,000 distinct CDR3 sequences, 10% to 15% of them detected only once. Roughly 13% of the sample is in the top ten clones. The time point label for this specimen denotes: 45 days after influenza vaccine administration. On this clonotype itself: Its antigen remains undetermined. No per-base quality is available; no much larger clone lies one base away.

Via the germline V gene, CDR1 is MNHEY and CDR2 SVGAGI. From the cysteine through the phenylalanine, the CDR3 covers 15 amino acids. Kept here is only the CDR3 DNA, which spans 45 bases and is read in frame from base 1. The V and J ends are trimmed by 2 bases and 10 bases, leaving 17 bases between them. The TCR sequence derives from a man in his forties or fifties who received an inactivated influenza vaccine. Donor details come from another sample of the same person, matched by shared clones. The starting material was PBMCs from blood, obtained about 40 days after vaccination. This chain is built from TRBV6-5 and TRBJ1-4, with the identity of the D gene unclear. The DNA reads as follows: TGTGCCAGCAGTTACGGCGATAGCGGCTTAGCAAAACTGTTTTTT. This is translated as CASSYGDSGLAKLFF.